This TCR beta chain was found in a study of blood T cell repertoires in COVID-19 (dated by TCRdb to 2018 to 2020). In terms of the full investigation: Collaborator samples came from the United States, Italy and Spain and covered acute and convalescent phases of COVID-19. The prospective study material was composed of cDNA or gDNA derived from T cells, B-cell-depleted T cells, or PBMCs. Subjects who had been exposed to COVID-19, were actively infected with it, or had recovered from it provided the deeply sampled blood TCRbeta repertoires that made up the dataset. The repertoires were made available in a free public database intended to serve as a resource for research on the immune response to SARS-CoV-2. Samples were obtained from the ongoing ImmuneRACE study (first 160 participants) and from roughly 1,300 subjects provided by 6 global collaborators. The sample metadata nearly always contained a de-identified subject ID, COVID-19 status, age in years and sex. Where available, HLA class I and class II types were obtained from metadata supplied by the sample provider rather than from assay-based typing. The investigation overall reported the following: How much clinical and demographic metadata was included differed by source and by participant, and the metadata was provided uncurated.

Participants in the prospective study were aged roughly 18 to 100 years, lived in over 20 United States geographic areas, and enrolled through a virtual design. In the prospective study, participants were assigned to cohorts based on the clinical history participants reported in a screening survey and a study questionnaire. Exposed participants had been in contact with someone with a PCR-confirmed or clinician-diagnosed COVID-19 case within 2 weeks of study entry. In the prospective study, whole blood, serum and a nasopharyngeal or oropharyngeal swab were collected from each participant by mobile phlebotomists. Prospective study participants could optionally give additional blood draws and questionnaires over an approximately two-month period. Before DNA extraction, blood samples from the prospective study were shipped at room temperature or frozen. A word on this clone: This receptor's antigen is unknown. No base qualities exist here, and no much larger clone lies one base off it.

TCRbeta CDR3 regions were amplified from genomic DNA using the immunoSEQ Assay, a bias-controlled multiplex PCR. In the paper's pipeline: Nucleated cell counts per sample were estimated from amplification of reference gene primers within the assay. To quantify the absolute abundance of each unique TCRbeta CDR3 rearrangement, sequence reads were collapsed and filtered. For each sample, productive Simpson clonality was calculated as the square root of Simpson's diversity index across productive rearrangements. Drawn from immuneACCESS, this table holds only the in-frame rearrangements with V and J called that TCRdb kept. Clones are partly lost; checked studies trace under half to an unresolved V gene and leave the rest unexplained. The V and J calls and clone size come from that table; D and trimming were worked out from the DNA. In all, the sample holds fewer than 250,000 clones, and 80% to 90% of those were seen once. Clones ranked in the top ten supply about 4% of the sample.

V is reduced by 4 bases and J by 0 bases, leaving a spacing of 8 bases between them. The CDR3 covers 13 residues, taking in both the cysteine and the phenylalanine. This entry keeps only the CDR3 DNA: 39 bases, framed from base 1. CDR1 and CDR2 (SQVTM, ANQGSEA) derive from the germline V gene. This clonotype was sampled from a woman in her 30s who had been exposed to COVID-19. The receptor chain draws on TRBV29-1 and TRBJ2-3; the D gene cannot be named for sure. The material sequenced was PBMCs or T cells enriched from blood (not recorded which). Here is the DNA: TGCAGCGTTGGTCCTACTAGCACAGATACGCAGTATTTT. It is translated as CSVGPTSTDTQYF.